Shown below are 32 T cell receptor beta chains from a single sample sequenced in a study of post-analysis software for immune sequencing data (dated by TCRdb to about 2015). What the work shows at the level of the full study, not this receptor alone: About 5 TRBV segments, including TRBV5-6, TRBV5-1 and TRBV20-1, were significantly more frequent in patients than controls.

To prepare the library, PCR was applied. The sequencer was an Illumina HiSeq 2500. To reduce PCR and sequencing biases, unique molecular identifiers were built into the TCR beta cDNA libraries. TCRdb handled the public reads itself, with Q25 trimming in fastp and clone calling in MiXCR, and kept productive beta chains. Rows with a matching CDR3 protein are joined into one entry that keeps the most common DNA and genes. The sample table contains more than 350,000 distinct CDR3 sequences; only one count was recorded for 35% to 45% of them. In total, the top ten clones hold approximately 7.1% of the sample. No antigen has been identified for these receptors. What was sequenced was blood. These receptors came from a girl aged 2-10 years with multiple sclerosis.

This rearrangement joins TRBV5-1 to TRBJ2-5; D gene unclear. V lost 0 bases, J lost 11 bases, and 14 bases lay in between. CDR1 is SGHRS, CDR2 YFSETQ, per germline. The CDR3 has 13 residues. The CDR3 sequence: CASSLGLCYKQYF. CDR3 in DNA: TGCGCCAGCAGCTTGGGACTCTGCTACAAGCAGTACTTC.

This clonotype was seen a few times. J is TRBJ1-2 and V is TRBV7-2; 8 nucleotides match TRBD1. The trim removed 5 bases at V and 3 bases at J, leaving 17 bases unmatched. CDR3 length: 18 residues. CDR1 is SGHTA, CDR2 FQGNSA, per germline. DNA of the CDR3: TGTGCCAGCAGCGCTACCACAGGGGGTAGTTTCCGGTACTATGGCTACACCTTC. It is translated as CASSATTGGSFRYYGYTF.

The chain combines TRBV27 with TRBJ2-7, with a weak D call TRBD1 (6 bases). V was clipped by 6 bases and J by 1 base, with 13 bases between them. The germline V gene encodes CDR1 MNHEY and CDR2 SMNVEV (reference sequence). CDR3 length: 14 amino acids. CDR3 loop: CASSHWGLSYEQYF. CDR3 DNA: TGTGCCAGCAGCCACTGGGGGCTTTCCTACGAGCAGTACTTC.

The V gene is TRBV10-3, the J gene TRBJ2-1, with 8 bases fitting TRBD2. CDR3 length: 15 residues. J lost 7 bases, V lost 6 bases, and 11 bases had no gene match. Per the germline V gene, CDR1 is ENHRY and CDR2 is SYGVKD. This CDR3 is CAIRRAGVSLNEQFF. CDR3 coding DNA: TGTGCCATCAGGAGAGCGGGAGTGTCATTGAATGAGCAGTTCTTC.

A note on this clonotype: Sequence at one end of the junction differs from germline and may be a read error. The V gene is TRBV15, the J gene TRBJ1-1, with D perhaps matching TRBD1 (6 bases). The CDR3 spans 15 residues. Germline V gene data show CDR1 as LNHNV and CDR2 as YYDKDF (reference sequence). In nucleotides, the CDR3 is TGTGCCACCAGCCGAGAGACAGGTTGGGACACTGAAGCTTTCTTT. Its translation: CATSRETGWDTEAFF.

This clonotype was counted only a few times. The chain recombines TRBV20-1 with TRBJ2-7, with no clear D. The germline CDR1 and CDR2 sequences are DFQATT and SNEGSKA (reference sequence). V dropped 6 bases and J dropped 5 bases, with 14 bases sitting between them. This CDR3 comprises 12 residues. The chain's CDR3 is CSAPPPSHEQYF. The CDR3 region has the DNA TGCAGTGCCCCGCCGCCGTCCCACGAGCAGTACTTC.

V is TRBV7-2 and J is TRBJ2-5; D possibly uses TRBD1 or TRBD2 (5 bases each). V was cut by 1 base and J by 5 bases, with 8 bases left in between. CDR1 is SGHTA, CDR2 FQGNSA, per germline. The CDR3 runs 13 residues. The CDR3 nucleotides are TGTGCCAGCAGCTTAGAAGGGACGGAGACCCAGTACTTC. Translated: CASSLEGTETQYF.

This clonotype was counted between two and nine times. The V and J genes are TRBV10-3 and TRBJ2-2; 8 bases agree with TRBD2. From germline, CDR1 is ENHRY and CDR2 SYGVKD. The ends lost 7 bases at V and 0 bases at J; junction bases unmatched: 4. CDR3 length: 15 residues. DNA for the CDR3: TGTGCCATCACGGGGGGGGAGCCGAACACCGGGGAGCTGTTTTTT. This encodes CAITGGEPNTGELFF.

Details on this clonotype: The junction departs from the called germline gene at one end, perhaps through a read error. The chain employs TRBV28 and TRBJ2-4; the D gene is possibly TRBD2 (6 bases). Germline lookup yields CDR1 MDHEN and CDR2 SYDVKM. This CDR3 region has 18 residues. The DNA of the CDR3 is TGTACCAGCAGTCCCGGCCGGGGGACGGTCTTAGCCAAAAACATTCAGTACTTC. Protein sequence: CTSSPGRGTVLAKNIQYF.

The chain carries TRBV7-9 and TRBJ2-3; D uncertain. Germline V CDR1 and CDR2: SEHNR, FQNEAQ (reference sequence). The CDR3 contains 16 residues. Trimming cost V 4 bases and J 3 bases, with 17 bases left between them. The CDR3 sequence is CASSSHYWAATDTQYF. The CDR3 nucleotides read TGTGCCAGCAGCTCCCACTATTGGGCGGCGACAGATACGCAGTATTTT.

The chain employs TRBV13 and TRBJ1-2; 9 positions match TRBD1. Trimming cost V 2 bases and J 4 bases; bases outside gene matches: 5. Per the germline V gene, CDR1 is PRHDT and CDR2 is FYEKMQ (reference sequence). The CDR3 is 15 amino acids. CDR3 DNA sequence: TGTGCCAGCAGCTTAAACAGGGGGCCTGGCTATGGCTACACCTTC. Protein sequence: CASSLNRGPGYGYTF.

The chain links TRBV12-3 or TRBV12-4 to TRBJ2-5; 7 bases are shared with TRBD2. The J call is doubtful: the DNA matches TRBJ2-7 better. The CDR3 contains 15 residues. As DNA, the CDR3 is TGTGCCAGCAGTTCTCGACTAGCCGCGGGGAACGAGCAGTACTTC. The encoded protein is CASSSRLAAGNEQYF.

This chain connects TRBV18 to TRBJ2-1; 8 bases align to TRBD1. V was clipped by 6 bases and J by 9 bases; unmatched bases: 10. The CDR3 extends over 14 amino acids. Germline values: CDR1 KGHSH, CDR2 LQKENI. DNA of the CDR3: TGTGCCAGCTCCCCGGACAGGGTTCGGACTGAGCAGTTCTTC. It translates to CASSPDRVRTEQFF.

This clonotype was seen more than once but under ten times. V and J are TRBV20-1 and TRBJ2-4, with 8 bases matching TRBD2. Looked up from germline, CDR1 is DFQATT and CDR2 is SNEGSKA (reference sequence). The CDR3 contains 14 residues. Trimming cost V 4 bases and J 0 bases; bases outside gene matches: 2. The CDR3: CSATLAGAKNIQYF. DNA for the CDR3: TGCAGTGCTACGCTAGCGGGAGCCAAAAACATTCAGTACTTC.

The J gene is TRBJ2-3, the V gene TRBV15, with D possibly called TRBD1 or TRBD2 (5 bases each). V was clipped by 5 bases and J by 4 bases, with 19 bases between them. This CDR3 contains 16 residues. Germline V gives CDR1 LNHNV, CDR2 YYDKDF (reference sequence). For the CDR3, the DNA is TGTGCCACCAGCCAGAGGGCGGCAGGGAAGGCAGATACGCAGTATTTT. Protein sequence: CATSQRAAGKADTQYF.

This clonotype was seen a handful of times. The chain recombines TRBV28 with TRBJ1-6; 10 nucleotides agree with TRBD1. V gave up 6 bases and J gave up 10 bases; unmatched junction bases: 9. In germline, CDR1 is MDHEN, CDR2 SYDVKM. The CDR3 extends over 15 amino acids. This CDR3 is CASRKPGQGNSPLHF. In nucleotides, the CDR3 is TGTGCCAGCAGAAAGCCGGGACAGGGGAACTCACCCCTCCACTTT.

There are a few counts of this clonotype. This chain links TRBV7-3 with TRBJ2-1; the match to TRBD2 covers 8 bases. Germline CDR1 and CDR2: SGHTA and FQGTGA. The CDR3 is made up of 14 amino acids. V dropped 4 bases and J dropped 8; count of bases not matched to a gene: 7. The CDR3 coding sequence is TGTGCCAGCAGCTCCGGACTAGCCGGGGATGAGCAGTTCTTC. This translates into CASSSGLAGDEQFF.

The sample holds a few counts of this clonotype. The chain recombines TRBV29-1 with TRBJ2-7; D unresolved. CDR1 and CDR2 (germline): SQVTM, ANQGSEA. The V and J ends lost 4 bases and 0 bases respectively, with 10 bases between them. This CDR3 comprises 13 residues. CDR3 in amino acids: CSVGEASSYEQYF. Here the CDR3 DNA reads TGCAGCGTTGGAGAAGCAAGCTCCTACGAGCAGTACTTC.

This clonotype occurred a few times. The rearrangement joins TRBV27 to TRBJ1-1; D not certain. The length of the CDR3 is 15 residues. Germline V gene lookup returns CDR1 MNHEY and CDR2 SMNVEV (reference sequence). The ends were cut back, 2 bases at V and 4 bases at J, with 14 bases in the middle. CDR3 region: CASSLDSTLGTEAFF. CDR3 sequence (DNA): TGTGCCAGCAGTTTAGACTCGACATTAGGCACTGAAGCTTTCTTT.

This clonotype was detected ten times or more. The J gene is TRBJ2-4, the V gene TRBV6-5; D is ambiguous. The CDR3 consists of 14 residues. CDR1 and CDR2 (germline): MNHEY, SVGAGI. Trimming took off 7 bases at V and 3 bases at J, with 13 bases between the two ends. The CDR3 DNA follows: TGTGCCAGCACCAGTACAGTTGGCAAAAACATTCAGTACTTC. This gives the protein CASTSTVGKNIQYF.

This clonotype was recorded a few times. The rearrangement uses TRBV5-1 and TRBJ2-1; 8 positions agree with TRBD2. Per the germline V gene, CDR1 is SGHRS and CDR2 is YFSETQ. The V segment lost 3 bases and the J segment 2 bases; nucleotides outside the gene matches: 7. The CDR3 spans 16 residues. The CDR3 nucleotides are TGCGCCAGCAGCTGGGGAAGCGGGAGTACCTACAATGAGCAGTTCTTC. This gives the protein CASSWGSGSTYNEQFF.

This clonotype was observed a few times. V usage is TRBV18 and J usage is TRBJ2-4; D perhaps matches TRBD1 (6 bases). The J call is uncertain, as TRBJ2-7 better fits the DNA end. The germline V gene encodes CDR1 KGHSH and CDR2 LQKENI. CDR3 length: 15 residues. The CDR3 DNA reads as TGTGCCAGCTCACCAAGACAGGTGGTAGGTTACGAGCAGTACTTC. Translated, it gives CASSPRQVVGYEQYF.

This chain links TRBV20-1 with TRBJ2-7; 7 bases align to TRBD2. The CDR3 extends over 13 amino acids. The J segment lost 2 bases and the V segment lost 7 bases, leaving 8 bases of the junction unmatched. Germline values: CDR1 DFQATT, CDR2 SNEGSKA (reference sequence). The CDR3 nucleotides are TGCAGTGTCACGACTAGCCGAGCCTACGAGCAGTACTTC. Protein: CSVTTSRAYEQYF.

The chain carries TRBV12-3 or TRBV12-4 and TRBJ2-1; D might be TRBD2 (6 bases). This CDR3 comprises 15 residues. V was shortened by 3 bases and J by 0 bases, with 9 bases between the two germline ends. For the CDR3, the DNA is TGTGCCAGCAGTTTTAGCGGCCTCTCCTACAATGAGCAGTTCTTC. It specifies CASSFSGLSYNEQFF.

This chain connects TRBV24-1 to TRBJ1-1; D may be TRBD1 (6 bases). Per germline, CDR1 KGHDR and CDR2 SFDVKD. V shed 10 bases and J shed 4 bases, with 15 bases lying between them. The CDR3 contains 13 residues. The CDR3 here is CATALRGGTEAFF. In nucleotides, the CDR3 is TGTGCCACTGCCCTCAGGGGCGGCACTGAAGCTTTCTTT.

This chain connects TRBV6-2 or TRBV6-3 to TRBJ2-1; D possibly corresponds to TRBD1 (6 bases). Trimming took off 6 bases at V and 4 bases at J, with 13 bases between the two ends. The CDR3 runs to 14 residues. Germline CDR1 MNHEY, CDR2 SVGEGT. The CDR3 loop is CASSGQPGYNEQFF. DNA of the CDR3: TGTGCCAGCAGCGGACAGCCCGGGTACAATGAGCAGTTCTTC.

Of note for this clonotype: One junction end does not reproduce the germline sequence, and a read error may be involved. The rearrangement links TRBV6-1 to TRBJ2-7, with D tentatively TRBD2 (6 bases). Germline-derived CDR1 and CDR2 are MNHNS and SASEGT. The length of the CDR3 is 14 residues. The CDR3 bases are TGTGCCAGCAGGGAAGCCGGGACTCTCTACGAGCAGTACTTC. Translated: CASREAGTLYEQYF.

A remark on this clonotype: Relative to the germline gene, one junction end is altered; a read error may explain this. The chain employs TRBV28 and TRBJ2-1; 8 nucleotides match TRBD1. CDR1 MDHEN and CDR2 SYDVKM come from the germline V gene. This CDR3 is built from 15 residues. In nucleotides, the CDR3 is TGTGCCAGCAGTAGACAGGACAGGGTATTCAATGAGCAGATCTTC. Translated, it gives CASSRQDRVFNEQIF.

The rearrangement uses TRBV4-2 and TRBJ2-5, with D uncertain. Trimming removed 0 bases from V and 1 base from J, with 12 bases in between. CDR3 length: 16 residues. In germline, CDR1 is LGHNA, CDR2 YNFKEQ. The CDR3 region is CASSQEGFRAQETQYF. The CDR3 coding sequence is TGTGCCAGCAGCCAAGAAGGCTTCCGCGCCCAAGAGACCCAGTACTTC.

This sequence joins TRBV20-1 and TRBJ1-1; D unclear. Trimming shortened V by 1 base and J by 1 base, and 10 bases separated the two germline ends. Germline CDR1 DFQATT, CDR2 SNEGSKA (reference sequence). CDR3 length: 14 amino acids. The CDR3 DNA is TGCAGTGCTAGAGCTACCAGGAAGAACACTGAAGCTTTCTTT. It codes for CSARATRKNTEAFF.

This clonotype was found a few times. The chain recombines TRBV5-5 with TRBJ1-2, with D tentatively TRBD1 (5 bases). Trimming stripped 0 bases from V and 4 bases from J, with 13 bases between. Germline V gene sequence: CDR1 SGHKS, CDR2 YYEKEE (reference sequence). The CDR3 extends over 15 amino acids. The CDR3: CASSLGPGQGYGYTF. In DNA form, the CDR3 reads TGTGCCAGCAGCTTGGGCCCGGGGCAGGGCTATGGCTACACCTTC.

The chain combines TRBV7-6 with TRBJ2-7, with 7 bases fitting TRBD1. V was clipped by 5 bases and J by 2 bases; unmatched bases: 9. This CDR3 spans 15 amino acids. The germline CDR1 and CDR2 sequences are SGHVS and FNYEAQ. CDR3 region: CASSPGTAITYEQYF. The CDR3 nucleotides read TGTGCCAGCAGCCCTGGGACAGCCATTACCTACGAGCAGTACTTC.